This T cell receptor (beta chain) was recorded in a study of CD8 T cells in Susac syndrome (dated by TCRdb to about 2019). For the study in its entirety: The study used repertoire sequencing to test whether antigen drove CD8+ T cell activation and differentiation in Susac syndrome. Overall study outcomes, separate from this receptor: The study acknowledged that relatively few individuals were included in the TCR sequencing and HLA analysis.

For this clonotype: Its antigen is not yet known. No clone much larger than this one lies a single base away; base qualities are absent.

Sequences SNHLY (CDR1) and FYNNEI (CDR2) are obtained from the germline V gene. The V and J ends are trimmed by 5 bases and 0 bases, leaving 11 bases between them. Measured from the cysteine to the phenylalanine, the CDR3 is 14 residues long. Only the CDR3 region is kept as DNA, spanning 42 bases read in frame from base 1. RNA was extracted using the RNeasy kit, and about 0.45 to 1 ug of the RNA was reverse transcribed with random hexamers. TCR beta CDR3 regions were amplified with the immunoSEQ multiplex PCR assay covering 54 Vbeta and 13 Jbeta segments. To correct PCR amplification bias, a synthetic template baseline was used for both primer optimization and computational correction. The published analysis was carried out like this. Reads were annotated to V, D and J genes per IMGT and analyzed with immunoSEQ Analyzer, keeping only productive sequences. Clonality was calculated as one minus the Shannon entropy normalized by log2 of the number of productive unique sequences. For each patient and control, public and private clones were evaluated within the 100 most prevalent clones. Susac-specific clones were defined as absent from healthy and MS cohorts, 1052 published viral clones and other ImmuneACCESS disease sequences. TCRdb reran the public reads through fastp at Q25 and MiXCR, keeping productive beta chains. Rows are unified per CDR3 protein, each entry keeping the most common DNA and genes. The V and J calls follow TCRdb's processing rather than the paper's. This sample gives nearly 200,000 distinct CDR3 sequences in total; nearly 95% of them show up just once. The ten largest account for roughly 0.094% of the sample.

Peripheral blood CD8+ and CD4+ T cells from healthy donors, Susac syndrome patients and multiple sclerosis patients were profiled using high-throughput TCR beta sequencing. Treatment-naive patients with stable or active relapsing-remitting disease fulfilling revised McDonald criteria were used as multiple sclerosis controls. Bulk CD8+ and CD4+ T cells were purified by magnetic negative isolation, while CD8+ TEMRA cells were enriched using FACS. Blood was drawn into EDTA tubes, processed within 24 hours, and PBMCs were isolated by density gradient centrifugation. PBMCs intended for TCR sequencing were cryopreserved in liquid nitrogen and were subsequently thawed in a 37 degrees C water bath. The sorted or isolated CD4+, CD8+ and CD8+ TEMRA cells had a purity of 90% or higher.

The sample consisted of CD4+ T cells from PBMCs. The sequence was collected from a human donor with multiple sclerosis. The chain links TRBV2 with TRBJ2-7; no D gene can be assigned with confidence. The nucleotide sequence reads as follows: TGTGCCAGCAGTAGGGCCCCGAGCTCCTACGAGCAGTACTTC. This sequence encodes CASSRAPSSYEQYF.